This T cell receptor beta chain derives from a study of Ad26.COV2.S vaccination and SARS-CoV-2 variants. Study-level results: Substantial response breadth was reportedly seen for spike-specific CD8+ and CD4+ T cells after vaccination. Placebo recipients had lower spike-specific TCR breadth than vaccine recipients.

Germline lookup yields CDR1 LNHNV and CDR2 YYDKDF (reference sequence). V lost 6 bases and J lost 0, with 12 bases in between. The CDR3 is 15 amino acids. Concerning this clone: Its antigen is as yet unknown.

Sample treatment: over 15 received Ad26.COV2.S at low or high dose, single or two shots; about 5 received placebo; per-sample allocation not given. Day 63 following the first vaccine or placebo injection was when the samples were taken. TCRdb's table, derived via immunoSEQ multiplex PCR, lists solely in-frame clones and lacks some. The data show around 450,000 clones, roughly nine tenths seen once. This chain connects TRBV15 to TRBJ1-5, with D possibly being TRBD1 (5 bases). Sample: peripheral blood, taken in a trial of Ad26.COV2.S vaccine versus placebo. The clonotype originates from a person between 18 and 65 years old who received the Ad26.COV2.S COVID-19 vaccine or a placebo. The CDR3 is CATSMGTASNQPQHF. CDR3 nucleotide sequence: TGTGCCACCAGTATGGGGACGGCTAGCAATCAGCCCCAGCATTTT.